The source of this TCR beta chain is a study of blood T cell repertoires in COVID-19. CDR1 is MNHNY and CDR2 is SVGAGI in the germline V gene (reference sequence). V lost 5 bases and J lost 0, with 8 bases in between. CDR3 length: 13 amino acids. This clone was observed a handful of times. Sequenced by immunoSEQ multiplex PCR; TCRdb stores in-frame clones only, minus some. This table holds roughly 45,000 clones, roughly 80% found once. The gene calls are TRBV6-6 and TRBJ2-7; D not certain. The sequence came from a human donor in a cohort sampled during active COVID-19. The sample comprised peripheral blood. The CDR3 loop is CASSPHSSYEQYF. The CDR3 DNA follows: TGTGCCAGCAGTCCCCACAGCTCCTACGAGCAGTACTTC.